This TCR beta chain appears in the sequencing data of a study of response to subunit inactivated influenza vaccine. Regarding the study as a whole: The study's authors posited that every seasonal influenza vaccination enlists few new T cells.

Germline loops: CDR1 MGHRA, CDR2 YSYEKL. CDR3 length: 15 residues. Trimming cost V 4 bases and J 5 bases, with 14 bases left between them. From the RT-PCR reads, TCRdb called clonotypes with MiXCR, one entry per CDR3 protein. The sample shows a few hundred thousand distinct CDR3 sequences, 21% of them seen only once. Points on this clonotype: Its antigen is currently unknown.

The gene calls are TRBV4-1 and TRBJ1-4; a possible D gene is TRBD1 (6 bases). The material was PBMCs from blood, obtained 21 months after vaccination. This clonotype was obtained from a man between 50 and 69 years old who received an inactivated influenza vaccine. The DNA of the CDR3 is TGCGCCAGCAGCCGTGAACCAGGGGCGAATGAAAAACTGTTTTTT. Residues: CASSREPGANEKLFF.